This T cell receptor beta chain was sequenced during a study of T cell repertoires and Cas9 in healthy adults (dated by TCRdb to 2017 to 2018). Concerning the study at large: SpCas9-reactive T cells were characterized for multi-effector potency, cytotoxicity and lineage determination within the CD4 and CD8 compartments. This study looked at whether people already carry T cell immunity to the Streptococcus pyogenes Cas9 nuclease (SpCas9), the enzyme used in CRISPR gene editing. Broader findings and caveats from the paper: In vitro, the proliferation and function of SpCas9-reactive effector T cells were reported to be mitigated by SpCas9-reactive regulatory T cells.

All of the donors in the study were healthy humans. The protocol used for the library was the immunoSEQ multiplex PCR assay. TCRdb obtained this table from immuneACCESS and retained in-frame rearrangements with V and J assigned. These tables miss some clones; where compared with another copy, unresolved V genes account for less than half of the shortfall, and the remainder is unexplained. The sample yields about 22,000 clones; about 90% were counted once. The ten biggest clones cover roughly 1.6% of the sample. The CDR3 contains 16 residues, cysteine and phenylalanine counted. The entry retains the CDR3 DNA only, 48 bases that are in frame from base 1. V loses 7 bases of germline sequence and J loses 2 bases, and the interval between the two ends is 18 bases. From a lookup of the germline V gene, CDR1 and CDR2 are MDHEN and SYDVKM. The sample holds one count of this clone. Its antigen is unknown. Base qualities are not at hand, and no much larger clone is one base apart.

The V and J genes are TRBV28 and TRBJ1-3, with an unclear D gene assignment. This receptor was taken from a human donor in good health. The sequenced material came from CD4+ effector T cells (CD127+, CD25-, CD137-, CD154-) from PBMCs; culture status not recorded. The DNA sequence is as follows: TGTGCCAGCACCCCTCATGGGGTCGTCCCTGGAAACACCATATATTTT. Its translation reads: CASTPHGVVPGNTIYF.